The 26 T cell receptor beta chains given below trace back to one sample, sequenced in a study of blood T cell repertoires in COVID-19. The repertoire was sequenced with immunoSEQ multiplex PCR; TCRdb's copy has only in-frame clones and lacks some. The sample lists around 330,000 clones, about 87% seen once, with 1.5% to 2% in the top ten. The sequenced sample consisted of peripheral blood. The origin of the receptors is a woman under 40 with COVID-19, enrolled during active disease.

The chain employs TRBV6-5 and TRBJ1-1; D is undetermined. The V gene's germline CDR1 is MNHEY and CDR2 SVGAGI. The CDR3 contains 15 residues. V lost 4 bases and J lost 5, with 17 bases in between. This chain's CDR3 is CASSSFLGRETEAFF. CDR3 sequence (DNA): TGTGCCAGCAGTTCCTTCCTGGGGAGAGAGACTGAAGCTTTCTTT.

This chain uses TRBV10-3 with TRBJ1-2; 7 positions match TRBD1. The junction had 13 bases not matched to a gene; V was cut back by 4 bases and J by 5 bases. CDR3 length: 16 amino acids. Per the germline V gene, CDR1 is ENHRY and CDR2 is SYGVKD. The DNA for the CDR3 is TGTGCCATCAGTGTGGGAGAGGGGGCCGGCGGGTATGGCTACACCTTC. Protein: CAISVGEGAGGYGYTF.

The V call is TRBV30, the J call TRBJ1-1; D unresolved. This CDR3 contains 13 residues. In germline, CDR1 is GTSNPN, CDR2 SVGIG (reference sequence). V shed 3 bases and J shed 1 base, with 9 bases lying between them. The CDR3 bases are TGTGCCTGGAGCGCCTGGCCGAACACTGAAGCTTTCTTT. This gives the protein CAWSAWPNTEAFF.

In its sample, this clone was seen a few times. The genes are TRBV7-2 and TRBJ2-7; D possibly corresponds to TRBD2 (5 bases). V gave up 5 bases and J gave up 4 bases, with 15 bases separating them. The germline CDR1 and CDR2 sequences are SGHTA and FQGNSA. The CDR3 sequence is 14 residues long. The CDR3 reads CASSRIFAGYEQYF. The CDR3 DNA sequence: TGTGCCAGCAGCCGCATCTTCGCGGGTTACGAGCAGTACTTC.

V usage is TRBV11-3 and J usage is TRBJ1-1; TRBD1 aligns across 10 bases. V dropped 5 bases and J dropped 4; count of bases not matched to a gene: 7. Germline V gene data show CDR1 as SGHNT and CDR2 as YENEEA. This CDR3 region has 15 residues. The CDR3 DNA reads as TGTGCCAGCAGCGTAGGGACAGGGGCGAGCACTGAAGCTTTCTTT. It specifies CASSVGTGASTEAFF.

The gene calls are TRBV28 and TRBJ1-2, with 8 bases that match TRBD1. Germline V gene sequence: CDR1 MDHEN, CDR2 SYDVKM. The length of the CDR3 is 12 residues. Trimming at V came to 6 bases and at J to 8 bases, leaving 5 bases not matched to a gene. CDR3 sequence: CASRATGVGYTF. Written as DNA, the CDR3 is TGTGCCAGCAGAGCGACAGGGGTCGGCTACACCTTC.

The gene calls are TRBV7-2 and TRBJ1-4, with a tentative D call TRBD1 (5 bases). CDR1 is SGHTA, CDR2 FQGNSA, per germline. Between the trimmed V and J ends, which lost 0 bases and 0 bases, there was a span of 5 bases. This CDR3 spans 15 amino acids. The CDR3, as DNA: TGTGCCAGCAGCTTAGCAGGGGCAACTAATGAAAAACTGTTTTTT. The encoded protein is CASSLAGATNEKLFF. Complete variable domain (other parts from reference TRBV7-2 and TRBJ1-4): GAGVSQSPSNKVTEKGKDVELRCDPISGHTALYWYRQSLGQGLEFLIYFQGNSAPDKSGLPSDRFSAERTGGSVSTLTIQRTQQEDSAVYLCASSLAGATNEKLFFGSGTQLSVL.

This chain uses TRBV6-6 with TRBJ2-7, with 11 positions matching TRBD2. The J segment lost 4 bases and the V segment lost 3 bases, leaving 5 bases of the junction unmatched. The length of the CDR3 is 15 residues. Germline V gene lookup returns CDR1 MNHNY and CDR2 SVGAGI (reference sequence). The CDR3 sequence: CASSYTSGGTYEQYV. As DNA, the CDR3 is TGTGCCAGCAGTTATACTAGCGGGGGAACGTACGAGCAGTACGTC.

This chain joins TRBV7-6 and TRBJ2-3, with TRBD2 identical over 11 bases. Germline V CDR1 and CDR2: SGHVS, FNYEAQ. V shed 2 bases and J 5 bases; nucleotides not matched to a gene: 3. This CDR3 spans 15 amino acids. CDR3 sequence: CASSLLAGGRDTQYF. The DNA of the CDR3 is TGTGCCAGCAGCTTACTAGCGGGGGGTAGAGATACGCAGTATTTT.

The chain couples TRBV6-2 or TRBV6-3 to TRBJ1-1; D possibly corresponds to TRBD1 (5 bases). Per germline, CDR1 MNHEY and CDR2 SVGEGT. Trimming removed 5 bases at V and 2 bases at J, with 12 bases between. The CDR3 spans 14 residues. CDR3 sequence: CASSLPGVNTEAFF. The CDR3 DNA reads TGTGCCAGCAGTCTACCGGGGGTAAACACTGAAGCTTTCTTT.

The genes are TRBV5-1 and TRBJ2-3; TRBD2 matches at 7 bases. Germline V gene sequence: CDR1 SGHRS, CDR2 YFSETQ. Trimming removed 0 bases from V and 2 bases from J; junction bases left unmatched: 3. This CDR3 contains 15 residues. The CDR3: CASSLVGDYTDTQYF. CDR3 nucleotide sequence: TGCGCCAGCAGCTTGGTGGGGGACTACACAGATACGCAGTATTTT.

The chain recombines TRBV7-8 with TRBJ2-5, with D maybe TRBD2 (5 bases). Germline CDR1 is SGHVS and CDR2 is FQNEAQ. The CDR3 extends over 14 amino acids. Trimming took 5 bases from V and 4 from J, leaving 14 bases between them. CDR3 sequence reads: CASSPDYELETQYF. CDR3 in DNA: TGTGCCAGCAGCCCCGACTATGAGTTAGAGACCCAGTACTTC. Full variable domain (remainder filled in from reference TRBV7-8 and TRBJ2-5): GAGVSQSPRYKVAKRGQDVALRCDPISGHVSLFWYQQALGQGPEFLTYFQNEAQLDKSGLPSDRFFAERPEGSVSTLKIQRTQQEDSAVYLCASSPDYELETQYFGPGTRLLVL.

The rearrangement uses TRBV3-1 (or the pseudogene TRBV3-2) and TRBJ1-2; TRBD1 matches at 10 bases. The CDR3 runs to 13 residues. CDR1 and CDR2 (germline): LGHDT, YNNKEL (reference sequence). The trim removed 4 bases at V and 8 bases at J, leaving 4 bases unmatched. As DNA, the CDR3 is TGTGCCAGCAGCCGACAGGGGGCTGAAGGCTACACCTTC. Residues: CASSRQGAEGYTF.

The chain links TRBV18 to TRBJ1-1; D call uncertain. The CDR3 length is 14 residues. Trimming took 6 bases from V and 0 from J, leaving 11 bases between them. Per the germline V gene, CDR1 is KGHSH and CDR2 is LQKENI. CDR3 bases: TGTGCCAGCTCTGATTCGCTACTGAACACTGAAGCTTTCTTT. Protein sequence: CASSDSLLNTEAFF.

Concerning this clone: The same CDR3 arises from other DNA sequences in this sample as well. The rearrangement uses TRBV29-1 and TRBJ1-1, with D possibly TRBD1 on 5 matching bases. The CDR3 length is 11 residues. The germline V and J ends were trimmed by 3 bases and 5 bases, with 7 bases remaining between them. From germline, CDR1 is SQVTM and CDR2 ANQGSEA. In DNA form, the CDR3 reads TGCAGCGTTGAGGGGGGTACTGAAGCTTTCTTT. Translation gives CSVEGGTEAFF.

The chain is built from TRBV7-9 and TRBJ1-2; 7 bases agree with TRBD1. V dropped 5 bases and J dropped 0; count of bases not matched to a gene: 6. This CDR3 region has 15 residues. CDR1 and CDR2 from the germline V gene are SEHNR and FQNEAQ (reference sequence). The CDR3 sequence is CASSTGTVANYGYTF. The DNA of the CDR3 is TGTGCCAGCAGCACAGGGACAGTTGCTAACTATGGCTACACCTTC.

The chain uses TRBV6-6 and TRBJ1-2; a weak D match, TRBD1 (6 bases). The germline gives CDR1 MNHNY, CDR2 SVGAGI (reference sequence). Trimming shortened V by 6 bases and J by 9 bases, and 8 bases separated the two germline ends. The CDR3 has 10 residues. The CDR3 bases are TGTGCCAGCAGCACAGGGAGCTACACCTTC. This translates into CASSTGSYTF.

The V call is TRBV6-1, the J call TRBJ1-2; the D gene is possibly TRBD1 (6 bases). V gave up 3 bases and J gave up 9 bases, with 20 bases separating them. Germline assignment: CDR1 MNHNS and CDR2 SASEGT. The CDR3 spans 15 residues. The CDR3: CASSEAGGTPTRYTF. The DNA for the CDR3 is TGTGCCAGCAGTGAGGCGGGGGGGACACCTACCCGCTACACCTTC.

This rearrangement joins TRBV3-1 (or the pseudogene TRBV3-2) to TRBJ1-2, with D perhaps TRBD1 (5 bases). Germline CDR1 and CDR2: LGHDT and YNNKEL (reference sequence). V was pared by 4 bases and J by 3 bases, with 15 bases between. The CDR3 contains 15 residues. The CDR3 sequence is CASSLGHTRDYGYTF. Here the CDR3 DNA reads TGTGCCAGCAGCCTAGGGCACACCAGGGACTATGGCTACACCTTC.

The gene calls are TRBV12-3 or TRBV12-4 and TRBJ1-5; no clear D gene. The CDR3 runs 12 residues. V lost 3 bases to trimming and J lost 7 bases, with 7 bases between them. CDR3 residues: CASSLYLQPQHF. For the CDR3, the DNA is TGTGCCAGCAGTTTGTATTTGCAGCCCCAGCATTTT.

This clone was detected only once. V and J are TRBV2 and TRBJ2-4; 9 bases map to TRBD1. This CDR3 contains 15 residues. The V and J ends lost 8 bases and 1 base, in that order; junction bases with no gene match: 6. CDR1 and CDR2 from the germline V gene are SNHLY and FYNNEI. CDR3 in amino acids: CASRDRARAKNIQYF. The DNA of the CDR3 is TGTGCCAGCCGGGACAGGGCGAGGGCCAAAAACATTCAGTACTTC.

This chain links TRBV6-5 with TRBJ2-5, with D tentatively TRBD2 (5 bases). The V end lost 6 bases, the J end lost 1 base, and 6 bases lay between the germline ends. Germline V lookup: CDR1 MNHEY, CDR2 SVGAGI. This CDR3 contains 12 residues. The CDR3 protein is CASRGSQETQYF. The CDR3 nucleotides read TGTGCCAGCAGGGGGAGCCAAGAGACCCAGTACTTC.

J is TRBJ1-5 and V is TRBV27; D is ambiguous. Germline V gene data show CDR1 as MNHEY and CDR2 as SMNVEV (reference sequence). CDR3 size: 14 residues. V was trimmed by 4 bases and J by 0 bases, leaving 7 bases between them. The CDR3 region has the DNA TGTGCCAGCAGTTACGCGGGTAGCAATCAGCCCCAGCATTTT. This codes for CASSYAGSNQPQHF.

The sample holds a few counts of this clone. The rearrangement joins TRBV3-1 (or the pseudogene TRBV3-2) to TRBJ2-2; TRBD2 is a possible D gene (5 bases). The CDR3 contains 16 residues. Looked up from germline, CDR1 is LGHDT and CDR2 is YNNKEL (reference sequence). V gave up 2 bases and J gave up 4 bases, with 14 bases separating them. The DNA of the CDR3 is TGTGCCAGCAGCCAATTCGCGGGTTCGAGCACCGGGGAGCTGTTTTTT. It translates to CASSQFAGSSTGELFF.

This clone was detected only once. CDR3 DNA: TGTGCCAGTAGTGCCTGGACAGCTGAGAGTCTGCCCCAGCATTTT. Translation gives CASSAWTAESLPQHF. V gene TRBV19 combines with J gene TRBJ1-5; TRBD1 is a possible D gene (6 bases). V was pared by 5 bases and J by 9 bases, with 20 bases between. The germline CDR1 and CDR2 sequences are LNHDA and SQIVND (reference sequence). This CDR3 has 15 amino acids.

V is TRBV12-2 and J is TRBJ2-7; the tabulated D call, TRBD1, remains unverified against the DNA. TRBV12-2 constitutes a pseudogene. The CDR3 is 15 amino acids. DNA for the CDR3: TGTGCAACCCGCCTTAAACAGGCCGACTCCTACGAGCAGTACTTC. Its translation: CATRLKQADSYEQYF.